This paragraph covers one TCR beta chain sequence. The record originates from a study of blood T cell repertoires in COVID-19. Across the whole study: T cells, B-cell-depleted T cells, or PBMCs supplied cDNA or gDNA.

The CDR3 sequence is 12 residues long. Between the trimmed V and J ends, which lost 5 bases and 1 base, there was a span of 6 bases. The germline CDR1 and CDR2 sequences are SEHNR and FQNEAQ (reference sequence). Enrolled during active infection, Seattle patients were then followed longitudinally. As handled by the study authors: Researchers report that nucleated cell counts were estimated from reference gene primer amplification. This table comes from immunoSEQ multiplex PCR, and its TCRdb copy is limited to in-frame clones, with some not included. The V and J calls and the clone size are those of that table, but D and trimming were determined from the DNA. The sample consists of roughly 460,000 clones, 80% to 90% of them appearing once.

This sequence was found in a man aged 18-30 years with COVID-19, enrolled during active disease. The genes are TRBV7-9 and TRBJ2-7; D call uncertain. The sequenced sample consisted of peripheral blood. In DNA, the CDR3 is TGTGCCAGCAGCCCAACTTCCTACGAGCAGTACTTC. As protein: CASSPTSYEQYF.